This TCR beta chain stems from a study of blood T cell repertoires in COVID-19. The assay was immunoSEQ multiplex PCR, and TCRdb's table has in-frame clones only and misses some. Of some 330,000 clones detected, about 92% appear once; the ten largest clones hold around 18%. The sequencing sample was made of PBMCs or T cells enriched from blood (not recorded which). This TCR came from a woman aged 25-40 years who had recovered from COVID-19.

The CDR3 sequence is CASSEALSYNEQFF. DNA for the CDR3: TGTGCCAGCAGTGAGGCCTTATCCTACAATGAGCAGTTCTTC. V gene TRBV25-1 combines with J gene TRBJ2-1; D remains ambiguous. The CDR3 consists of 14 residues. V dropped 3 bases and J dropped 1 base, with 7 bases sitting between them. The germline CDR1 and CDR2 sequences are MGHDK and SYGVNS.